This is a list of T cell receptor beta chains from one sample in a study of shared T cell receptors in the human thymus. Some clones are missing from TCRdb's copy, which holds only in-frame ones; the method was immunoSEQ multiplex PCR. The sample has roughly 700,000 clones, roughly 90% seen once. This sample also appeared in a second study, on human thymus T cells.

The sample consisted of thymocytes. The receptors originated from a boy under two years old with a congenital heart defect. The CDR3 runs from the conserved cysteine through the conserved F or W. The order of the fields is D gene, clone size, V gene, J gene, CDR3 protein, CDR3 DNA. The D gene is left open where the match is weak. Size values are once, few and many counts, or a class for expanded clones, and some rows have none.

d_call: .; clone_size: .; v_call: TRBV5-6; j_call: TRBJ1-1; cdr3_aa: CASSLARSEGNTEAFF; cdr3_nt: TGTGCCAGCAGCTTGGCTAGGAGTGAGGGGAACACTGAAGCTTTCTTT
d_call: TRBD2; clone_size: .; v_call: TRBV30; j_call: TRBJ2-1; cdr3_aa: CAWSDLVLAGGNNEQFF; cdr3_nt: TGTGCCTGGAGTGACCTAGTACTAGCGGGAGGGAACAATGAGCAGTTCTTC
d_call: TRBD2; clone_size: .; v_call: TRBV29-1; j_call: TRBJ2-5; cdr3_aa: CSVERMVAGGPDETQYF; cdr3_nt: TGCAGCGTTGAACGGATGGTGGCGGGAGGGCCCGATGAGACCCAGTACTTC
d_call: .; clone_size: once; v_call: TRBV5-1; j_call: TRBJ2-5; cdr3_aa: CASSLVGRQETQYF; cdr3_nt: TGCGCCAGCAGCTTGGTGGGCAGGCAAGAGACCCAGTACTTC
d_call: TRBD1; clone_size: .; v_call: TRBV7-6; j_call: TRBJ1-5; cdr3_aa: CASSPGQGAHQPQHF; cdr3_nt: TGTGCCAGCAGCCCCGGGCAGGGGGCGCATCAGCCCCAGCATTTT
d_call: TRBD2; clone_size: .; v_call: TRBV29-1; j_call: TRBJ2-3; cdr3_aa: CSVETGLAGGGPDTQYF; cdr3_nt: TGCAGCGTTGAGACGGGACTAGCGGGGGGAGGACCAGATACGCAGTATTTT
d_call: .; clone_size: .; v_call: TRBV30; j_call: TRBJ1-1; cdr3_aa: CAWSNSGVPDKNTEAFF; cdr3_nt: TGTGCCTGGAGTAATTCGGGGGTGCCGGACAAGAACACTGAAGCTTTCTTT
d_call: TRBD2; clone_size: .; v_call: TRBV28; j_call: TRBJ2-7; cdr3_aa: CASSRHPGLAVGKNEQYF; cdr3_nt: TGTGCCAGCAGTAGGCACCCGGGACTAGCAGTGGGGAAGAACGAGCAGTACTTC
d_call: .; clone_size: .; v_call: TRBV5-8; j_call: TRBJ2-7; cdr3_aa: CASSLAVGRAYEQYF; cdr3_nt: TGTGCCAGCAGCTTGGCCGTGGGCAGGGCCTACGAGCAGTACTTC
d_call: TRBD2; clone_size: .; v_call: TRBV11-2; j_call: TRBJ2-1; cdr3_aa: CASSLQGLATYNEQFF; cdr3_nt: TGTGCCAGCAGCCTCCAGGGACTAGCAACATACAATGAGCAGTTCTTC
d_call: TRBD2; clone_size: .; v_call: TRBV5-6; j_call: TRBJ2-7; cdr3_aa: CASSQPSGNSSYEQYF; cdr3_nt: TGTGCCAGCAGCCAGCCTAGCGGAAATAGCTCCTACGAGCAGTACTTC
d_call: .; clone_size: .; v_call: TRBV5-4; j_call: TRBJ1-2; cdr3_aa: CASSSPPGVYGYTF; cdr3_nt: TGTGCCAGCAGCTCACCCCCCGGAGTCTATGGCTACACCTTC
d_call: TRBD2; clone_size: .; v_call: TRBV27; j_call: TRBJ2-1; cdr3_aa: CASSPGLAGGRSNEQFF; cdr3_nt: TGTGCCAGCAGTCCGGGACTAGCGGGAGGGCGAAGCAATGAGCAGTTCTTC
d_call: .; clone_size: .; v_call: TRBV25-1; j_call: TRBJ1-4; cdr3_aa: CASSESGADPTNEKLFF; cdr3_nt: TGTGCCAGCAGTGAATCAGGGGCAGACCCAACTAATGAAAAACTGTTTTTT
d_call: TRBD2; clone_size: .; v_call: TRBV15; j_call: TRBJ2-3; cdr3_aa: CATHRLAGPTDTQYF; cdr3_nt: TGTGCCACCCATCGACTAGCGGGGCCCACAGATACGCAGTATTTT
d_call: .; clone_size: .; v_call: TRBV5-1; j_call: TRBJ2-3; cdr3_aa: CASSLDYPFTDTQYF; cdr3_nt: TGCGCCAGCAGCTTAGACTACCCTTTCACAGATACGCAGTATTTT
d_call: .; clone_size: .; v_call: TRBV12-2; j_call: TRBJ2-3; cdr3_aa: CASRLALTITDTQYF; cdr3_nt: TGTGCAAGTCGCTTAGCACTTACGATCACAGATACGCAGTATTTT
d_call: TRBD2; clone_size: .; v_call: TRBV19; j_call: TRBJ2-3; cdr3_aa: CASSGTSGSADTQYF; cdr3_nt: TGTGCCAGTAGTGGGACTAGCGGGTCCGCGGATACGCAGTATTTT
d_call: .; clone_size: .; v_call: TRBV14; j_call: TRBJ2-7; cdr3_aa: CASSPSGTYEQYF; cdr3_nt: TGTGCCAGCAGCCCATCAGGGACCTACGAGCAGTACTTC
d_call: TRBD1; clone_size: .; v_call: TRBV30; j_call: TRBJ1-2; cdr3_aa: CAWGRDRDFDYGYTF; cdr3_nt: TGTGCCTGGGGCCGGGACAGGGATTTCGACTATGGCTACACCTTC
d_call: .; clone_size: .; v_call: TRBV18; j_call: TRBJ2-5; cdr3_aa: CASSPGRHQRAQYF; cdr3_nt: TGTGCCAGCTCACCAGGGAGACACCAACGGGCCCAGTACTTC
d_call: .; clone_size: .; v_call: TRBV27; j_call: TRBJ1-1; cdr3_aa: CASSLGRGTEAFF; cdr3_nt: TGTGCCAGCAGTTTAGGCAGGGGCACTGAAGCTTTCTTT
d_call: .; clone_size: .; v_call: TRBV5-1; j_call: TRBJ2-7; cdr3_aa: CASAKGQRTGPLAVPYEQYF; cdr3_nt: TGCGCCAGCGCCAAGGGCCAGAGGACAGGGCCGCTAGCGGTTCCCTACGAGCAGTACTTC
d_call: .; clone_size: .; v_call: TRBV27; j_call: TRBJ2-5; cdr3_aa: CASRKVGDQETQYF; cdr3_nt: TGTGCCAGCAGAAAGGTCGGGGACCAAGAGACCCAGTACTTC
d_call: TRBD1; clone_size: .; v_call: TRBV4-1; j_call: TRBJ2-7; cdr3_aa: CASSPLGDRGPYEQYF; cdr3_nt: TGCGCCAGCAGCCCCCTGGGGGACAGGGGCCCCTACGAGCAGTACTTC
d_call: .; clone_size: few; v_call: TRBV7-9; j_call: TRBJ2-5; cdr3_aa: CASSSDSGPRGETQYF; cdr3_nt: TGTGCCAGCAGCTCCGATAGCGGTCCAAGGGGAGAGACCCAGTACTTC
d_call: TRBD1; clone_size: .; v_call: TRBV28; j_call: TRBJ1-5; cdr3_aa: CASSPHTTTGENQPQHF; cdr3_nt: TGTGCCAGCAGTCCCCACACTACCACAGGGGAAAATCAGCCCCAGCATTTT
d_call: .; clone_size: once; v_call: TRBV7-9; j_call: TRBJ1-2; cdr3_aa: CASSKRADYGYTF; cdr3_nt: TGTGCCAGCAGCAAGCGGGCCGACTATGGCTACACCTTC
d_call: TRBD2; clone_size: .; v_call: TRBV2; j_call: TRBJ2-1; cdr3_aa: CASSSGTSGRAWGEQFF; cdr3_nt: TGTGCCAGCAGTTCCGGGACTAGCGGGAGGGCCTGGGGTGAGCAGTTCTTC
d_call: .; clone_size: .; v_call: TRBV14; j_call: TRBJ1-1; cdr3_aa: CASSQDPTREAPTEAFF; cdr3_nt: TGTGCCAGCAGCCAAGATCCGACAAGAGAAGCCCCGACTGAAGCTTTCTTT
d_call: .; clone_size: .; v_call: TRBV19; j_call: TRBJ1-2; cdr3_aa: CATKRWRGGYTF; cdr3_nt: TGTGCCACTAAAAGGTGGAGGGGTGGCTACACCTTC
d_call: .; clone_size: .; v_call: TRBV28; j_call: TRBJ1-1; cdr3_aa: CASSLSLTGNTEAFF; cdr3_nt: TGTGCCAGCAGTTTATCTTTGACAGGGAACACTGAAGCTTTCTTT
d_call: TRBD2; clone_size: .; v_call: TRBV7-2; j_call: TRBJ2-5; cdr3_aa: CASRSGTSGRLEETQYF; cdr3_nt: TGTGCCAGCAGGTCCGGGACTAGCGGGAGATTGGAGGAGACCCAGTACTTC
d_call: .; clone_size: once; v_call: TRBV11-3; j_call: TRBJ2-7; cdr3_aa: CASSPTGVAYEQYF; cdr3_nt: TGTGCCAGCAGCCCGACAGGAGTCGCCTACGAGCAGTACTTC
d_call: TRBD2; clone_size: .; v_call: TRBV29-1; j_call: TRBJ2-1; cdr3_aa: CRVVAGSYNEQFF; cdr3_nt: TGCCGCGTTGTAGCGGGATCCTACAATGAGCAGTTCTTC
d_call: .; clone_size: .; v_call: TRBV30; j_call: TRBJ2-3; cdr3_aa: CAWSFGSSGTDTQYF; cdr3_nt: TGTGCCTGGAGTTTTGGGAGTTCTGGCACAGATACGCAGTATTTT
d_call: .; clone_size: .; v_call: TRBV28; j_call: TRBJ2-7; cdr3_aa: CASSFRDSSLYEQYF; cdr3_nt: TGTGCCAGCAGTTTCCGGGACTCGTCCCTCTACGAGCAGTACTTC
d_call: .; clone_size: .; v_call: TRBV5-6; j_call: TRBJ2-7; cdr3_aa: CASSLRSRPPYEQYF; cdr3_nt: TGTGCCAGCAGCTTGCGGTCGAGGCCCCCCTACGAGCAGTACTTC
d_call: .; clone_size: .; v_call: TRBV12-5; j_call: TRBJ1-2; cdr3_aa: CASVPGITEGVRDGYTF; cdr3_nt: TGTGCTAGTGTTCCGGGGATAACCGAGGGGGTTCGGGATGGCTACACCTTC
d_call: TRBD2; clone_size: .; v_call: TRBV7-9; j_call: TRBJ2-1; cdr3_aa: CASSLGAGGAGELYNEQFF; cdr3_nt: TGTGCCAGCAGCTTAGGGGCCGGTGGAGCGGGAGAACTCTACAATGAGCAGTTCTTC
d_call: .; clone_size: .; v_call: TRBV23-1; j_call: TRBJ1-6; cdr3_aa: CASSYREALHF; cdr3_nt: TGCGCCAGCAGCTACAGGGAAGCCCTCCACTTT
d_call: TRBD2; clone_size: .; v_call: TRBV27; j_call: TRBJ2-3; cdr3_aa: CASSDRTSPSTDTQYF; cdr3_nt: TGTGCCAGCAGCGATCGGACTAGCCCTAGCACAGATACGCAGTATTTT
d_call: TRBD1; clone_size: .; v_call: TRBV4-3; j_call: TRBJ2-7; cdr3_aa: CASSQGQGARYEQYF; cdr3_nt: TGCGCCAGCAGCCAAGGACAGGGGGCGCGTTACGAGCAGTACTTC
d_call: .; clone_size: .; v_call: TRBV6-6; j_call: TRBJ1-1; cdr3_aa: CASSAAGQNTEAFF; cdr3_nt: TGTGCCAGCAGTGCGGCGGGGCAGAACACTGAAGCTTTCTTT
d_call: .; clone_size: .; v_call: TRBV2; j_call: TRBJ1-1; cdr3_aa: CASSEGDTSFF; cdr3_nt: TGTGCCAGCAGTGAAGGAGACACTTCTTTCTTT
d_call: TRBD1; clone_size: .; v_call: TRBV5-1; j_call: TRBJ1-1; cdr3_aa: CASSFRTGQGMNTEAFF; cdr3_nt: TGCGCCAGCAGCTTCCGGACAGGGCAGGGAATGAACACTGAAGCTTTCTTT